These T cell receptor beta chains were read from a single sample in a study of beta chain features in type 1 diabetes. The table came from immunoSEQ multiplex PCR; TCRdb's copy has only in-frame clones and leaves some out. Among roughly 150,000 clones listed, under 9.5% were seen once. The sample consisted of central memory CD4+ T cells from blood. The receptors here all came from a man aged 18 to 30 in good health. Each CDR3 is given with its conserved first and last residue. D genes are given only for firm matches. The size of a clone is reported for some rows only, either as once, few or many, or as a class for expanded clones.

CDR3aa	CDR3nt	v_gene	j_gene	d_gene	abundance
CATSREPGTGNEKLFF	TGTGCCACCAGCAGAGAGCCCGGGACAGGAAATGAAAAACTGTTTTTT	TRBV15	TRBJ1-4	TRBD1	NA
CASSPAGAENEQFF	TGTGCTAGCAGCCCCGCTGGGGCAGAGAATGAGCAGTTCTTC	TRBV7-7	TRBJ2-1	NA	many
CASSLAGQDGYTF	TGTGCCAGCAGCTTAGCTGGACAGGATGGCTACACCTTC	TRBV7-8	TRBJ1-2	TRBD1	few
CASSSNDRVRDYGYTF	TGTGCCAGCAGCTCCAACGACAGGGTCCGAGACTATGGCTACACCTTC	TRBV5-6	TRBJ1-2	TRBD1	few
CASRRTGLAGSYEQYF	TGTGCCAGCAGACGAACGGGACTAGCGGGGTCCTACGAGCAGTACTTC	TRBV7-2	TRBJ2-7	TRBD2	few
CASSQRSGGASYEQFF	TGTGCCAGCAGCCAACGTAGCGGGGGGGCTAGTTATGAGCAGTTCTTC	TRBV9	TRBJ2-1	TRBD2	once
CASSFREGYGYTF	TGTGCCAGCAGTTTCAGGGAGGGCTATGGCTACACCTTC	TRBV6-5	TRBJ1-2	NA	NA
CASSQTTGGPTDTQYF	TGTGCCAGCTCACAAACGACAGGGGGTCCCACAGATACGCAGTATTTT	TRBV18	TRBJ2-3	TRBD1	NA
CASSLADSYNEQFF	TGTGCCAGCAGCTTAGCGGACAGCTACAATGAGCAGTTCTTC	TRBV7-9	TRBJ2-1	NA	NA
CASSPGTGELFF	TGTGCCAGCAGCCCAGGCACCGGGGAGCTGTTTTTT	TRBV5-6	TRBJ2-2	NA	NA
CASSLAGTGREAFF	TGTGCCAGCAGCTTAGCCGGGACAGGGAGGGAAGCTTTCTTT	TRBV7-2	TRBJ1-1	TRBD1	NA
CASSHITPGGGAHNEQFF	TGCGCCAGCAGCCACATCACCCCAGGAGGCGGAGCCCACAATGAGCAGTTCTTC	TRBV4-3	TRBJ2-1	NA	few
CAWSSLPGKWDNEQFF	TGTGCCTGGAGTTCGCTACCGGGTAAATGGGACAATGAGCAGTTCTTC	TRBV30	TRBJ2-1	NA	NA
CASSSGTGGGQPQHF	TGTGCCAGCAGTTCCGGGACAGGGGGCGGTCAGCCCCAGCATTTT	TRBV7-8	TRBJ1-5	TRBD1	few
CASGFRQGLYGYTF	TGTGCCAGCGGTTTCAGGCAAGGACTATATGGCTACACCTTC	TRBV27	TRBJ1-2	NA	few
CASSLRTGNYGYTF	TGTGCCAGCAGCCTACGGACAGGGAACTATGGCTACACCTTC	TRBV7-8	TRBJ1-2	TRBD1	NA
CASSLDRGGHNEQFF	TGTGCCAGCAGCTTGGACCGGGGGGGACACAATGAGCAGTTCTTC	TRBV5-4	TRBJ2-1	TRBD2	NA
CASGQGPYEQYF	TGTGCCAGCGGACAGGGACCATACGAGCAGTACTTC	TRBV6-5	TRBJ2-7	TRBD1	many
CASSLLGGIQETQYF	TGTGCCAGCAGCTTACTCGGGGGGATCCAAGAGACCCAGTACTTC	TRBV7-3	TRBJ2-5	TRBD2	NA
CASSQGTSPRDGELFF	TGTGCCAGCAGCCAAGGAACTAGCCCTAGGGACGGGGAGCTGTTTTTT	TRBV4-2	TRBJ2-2	NA	few
CASSTGTRDTQYF	TGCGCCAGCAGCACAGGGACGCGAGATACGCAGTATTTT	TRBV5-1	TRBJ2-3	NA	many
CASGLEQETQYF	TGTGCCAGCGGACTAGAGCAAGAGACCCAGTACTTC	TRBV7-9	TRBJ2-5	TRBD2	NA
CASSAGLAWNQETQYF	TGTGCCAGCAGCGCCGGACTAGCGTGGAACCAAGAGACCCAGTACTTC	TRBV7-9	TRBJ2-5	TRBD2	NA
CASSLAGGVYEQYF	TGTGCCAGCTCACTAGCGGGGGGAGTCTACGAGCAGTACTTC	TRBV18	TRBJ2-7	TRBD2	few
CASSLLRGEQETQYF	TGTGCCAGCAGCTTGTTGCGGGGCGAACAAGAGACCCAGTACTTC	TRBV5-4	TRBJ2-5	NA	many
CATESGGAGTDTQYF	TGTGCCACTGAAAGCGGGGGGGCCGGTACAGATACGCAGTATTTT	TRBV28	TRBJ2-3	TRBD2	few
CASSQDRGEEQYF	TGTGCTAGCAGCCAGGACAGGGGGGAAGAGCAGTACTTC	TRBV7-7	TRBJ2-7	TRBD1	few
CASSFSGDYGNTQYF	TGTGCCAGCAGCTTTAGCGGGGACTATGGGAATACGCAGTATTTT	TRBV7-3	TRBJ2-3	TRBD2	NA
CASSQGGYEQYF	TGTGCCAGCAGCCAAGGAGGCTACGAGCAGTACTTC	TRBV14	TRBJ2-7	NA	few
CASSLSEVGFF	TGTGCCAGCAGTCTTAGTGAGGTTGGGTTCTTC	TRBV7-9	TRBJ2-1	NA	many
CASSRTGSSSYEQYF	TGTGCCAGCAGTAGAACCGGGTCGAGCTCCTACGAGCAGTACTTC	TRBV28	TRBJ2-7	NA	few
CASSPSGGGYEQYF	TGTGCCAGCTCACCATCAGGGGGCGGATACGAGCAGTACTTC	TRBV18	TRBJ2-7	TRBD1	NA
CAWSVAGGISGANVLTF	TGTGCCTGGAGTGTAGCGGGGGGGATCTCTGGGGCCAACGTCCTGACTTTC	TRBV30	TRBJ2-6	TRBD2	few
CSVADTQYF	TGCAGCGTTGCTGATACGCAGTATTTT	TRBV29-1	TRBJ2-3	NA	many
CASIAGGAAFF	TGTGCCAGCATTGCGGGGGGCGCAGCTTTCTTT	TRBV14	TRBJ1-1	NA	NA
CASSSPNQETQYF	TGTGCCAGTAGTAGCCCTAACCAAGAGACCCAGTACTTC	TRBV19	TRBJ2-5	NA	NA
CAISETGPEGEQYF	TGTGCCATCAGTGAGACAGGGCCAGAGGGCGAGCAGTACTTC	TRBV10-3	TRBJ2-7	NA	many
CAISDLRTGAYEQYF	TGTGCCATCAGTGATCTCCGGACAGGGGCCTACGAGCAGTACTTC	TRBV10-3	TRBJ2-7	TRBD1	few
CASSIGVDRAYEQYF	TGTGCCAGTAGTATTGGAGTGGACAGGGCCTACGAGCAGTACTTC	TRBV19	TRBJ2-7	TRBD1	few
CASREAETQYF	TGTGCCAGTAGGGAGGCGGAGACCCAGTACTTC	TRBV7-9	TRBJ2-5	NA	many
CTSSQNPTSPDRVKETQYF	TGCACCAGCAGCCAGAATCCCACCTCTCCTGACAGGGTTAAAGAGACCCAGTACTTC	TRBV1	TRBJ2-5	NA	NA
CASSRRTGSYNEQFF	TGTGCCAGCAGTCGCCGGACAGGGTCGTACAATGAGCAGTTCTTC	TRBV6-5	TRBJ2-1	TRBD1	few
CASALQPGGADNEQFF	TGCGCCAGCGCGCTACAACCAGGGGGCGCGGACAATGAGCAGTTCTTC	TRBV5-1	TRBJ2-1	TRBD1	NA
CASSEVGKDNTEAFF	TGTGCCAGCAGTGAAGTCGGGAAGGATAACACTGAAGCTTTCTTT	TRBV6-1	TRBJ1-1	NA	NA
CASSSGTGYSGNTIYF	TGTGCCAGCAGTTCCGGGACAGGGTACTCTGGAAACACCATATATTTT	TRBV5-6	TRBJ1-3	TRBD1	NA
CASSPTGGYGYTF	TGTGCCAGCAGCCCGACAGGGGGCTATGGCTACACCTTC	TRBV28	TRBJ1-2	TRBD1	few
CAVGTRGSYEQYF	TGTGCCGTGGGGACTAGGGGCTCCTACGAGCAGTACTTC	TRBV13	TRBJ2-7	TRBD2	few
CASSTRVSGNTIYF	TGTGCCAGTAGTACGCGAGTCTCTGGAAACACCATATATTTT	TRBV19	TRBJ1-3	NA	few
CASSPNNRNQPQHF	TGTGCCAGCTCACCGAACAACCGCAATCAGCCCCAGCATTTT	TRBV18	TRBJ1-5	NA	few
CASSRGQALEQYF	TGTGCCAGCAGCCGTGGACAGGCCCTCGAGCAGTACTTC	TRBV7-2	TRBJ2-7	TRBD1	many
CASSLLARGTIYF	TGTGCCAGCAGTTTGCTCGCTCGGGGCACCATATATTTT	TRBV28	TRBJ1-3	NA	few
CASSSRQVRDQPQHF	TGTGCCAGCAGCTCCCGACAGGTACGAGATCAGCCCCAGCATTTT	TRBV11-2	TRBJ1-5	NA	few
CASSGDSQAFF	TGTGCCAGCAGTGGGGACAGCCAAGCTTTCTTT	TRBV27	TRBJ1-1	TRBD1	few